This TCR beta chain was recorded in a study of blood T cell repertoires in COVID-19. TCRdb keeps only in-frame clones here, not all; method: immunoSEQ multiplex PCR. The sample carries a few hundred thousand clones, 75% to 90% recorded once. The sequence was obtained from a woman aged 30 to 39 with active or convalescent COVID-19. Sequenced input: peripheral blood.

The CDR3 here is CASSSMANEQFF. CDR3 bases: TGTGCCAGCAGCTCGATGGCTAATGAGCAGTTCTTC. The V call is TRBV7-2, the J call TRBJ2-1; unclear D gene. Germline V gives CDR1 SGHTA, CDR2 FQGNSA. This CDR3 spans 12 amino acids. V was trimmed by 4 bases and J by 7 bases, leaving 8 bases between them.